The 18 T cell receptor beta chains given below trace back to one sample, sequenced in a study of T cell repertoires in cytomegalovirus infection. Each CDR3 protein is one row after TCRdb ran MiXCR on the reads. The sample lists around 100,000 distinct CDR3 sequences, 15% to 20% seen once, with around 8.5% in the top ten. Sequencing was performed on PBMCs. All receptors come from a human donor in good health (CMV status not recorded). Some clones in this sample may be carry-over from other donors' samples.

This rearrangement joins TRBV4-1 to TRBJ2-7; TRBD2 is a possible D gene (5 bases). The CDR3 spans 16 residues. V shed 4 bases and J shed 2 bases, with 18 bases lying between them. Looked up from germline, CDR1 is MGHRA and CDR2 is YSYEKL. In DNA form, the CDR3 reads TGCGCCAGCAGCCGCGCTCCGAGGACTGGAGCCTACGAGCAGTACTTC. Encoded protein: CASSRAPRTGAYEQYF.

This clonotype was recorded a few times. Mismatch with germline at one junction end may stem from a read error. The chain's CDR3 is CASSDFRDNMNTEAFF. The CDR3 region has the DNA TGTGCTAGCAGCGATTTCCGGGACAACATGAACACTGAAGCTTTCTTT. The chain uses TRBV7-6 and TRBJ1-1, with D maybe TRBD1 (6 bases). The CDR3 sequence is 16 residues long. Germline values: CDR1 SGHVS, CDR2 FNYEAQ.

The chain links TRBV3-1 to TRBJ2-1; D uncertain. Trimming took 1 base from V and 12 from J, leaving 7 bases between them. CDR3 length equals 11 residues. Germline CDR1 LGHDT, CDR2 YNNKEL (reference sequence). Here the CDR3 DNA reads TGTGCCAGCAGCCAAGTGTCCGCGCAGTTCTTC. This codes for CASSQVSAQFF.

This clonotype came up many times. V is TRBV6-5 and J is TRBJ2-2; D is perhaps TRBD1 (5 bases). Germline V gives CDR1 MNHEY, CDR2 SVGAGI. The CDR3 covers 13 residues. The V and J ends lost 6 bases and 5 bases respectively, with 10 bases between them. The CDR3 region is CASRARVTGELFF. CDR3 in DNA: TGTGCCAGCAGGGCCAGGGTAACCGGGGAGCTGTTTTTT.

This clonotype was counted between two and nine times. The chain employs TRBV5-4 and TRBJ1-2, with D perhaps matching TRBD1 (5 bases). This CDR3 has 14 amino acids. The V gene lost 0 bases and the J gene lost 2 bases, with 8 bases spanning the gap. The germline CDR1 and CDR2 sequences are SGHNT and YYREEE (reference sequence). CDR3 in amino acids: CASSLGGRNYGYTF. The CDR3 DNA reads TGTGCCAGCAGCTTGGGGGGCCGAAACTATGGCTACACCTTC. Together with reference TRBV5-4 and TRBJ1-2, the CDR3 gives the full variable domain: ETGVTQSPTHLIKTRGQQVTLRCSSQSGHNTVSWYQQALGQGPQFIFQYYREEENGRGNFPPRFSGLQFPNYSSELNVNALELDDSALYLCASSLGGRNYGYTFGSGTRLTVV.

V gene TRBV20-1 combines with J gene TRBJ2-3; 10 bases are shared with TRBD2. The junction had 7 bases not matched to a gene; V was cut back by 5 bases and J by 2 bases. CDR1 is DFQATT, CDR2 SNEGSKA, per germline (reference sequence). The CDR3 extends over 15 amino acids. CDR3 nucleotide sequence: TGCAGTGCTTTTTCCCTAGCGGGAGTCACAGATACGCAGTATTTT. It is translated as CSAFSLAGVTDTQYF.

The J gene is TRBJ2-4, the V gene TRBV7-9; 8 bases fit TRBD2. The CDR3 sequence is 16 residues long. Germline V gene sequence: CDR1 SEHNR, CDR2 FQNEAQ (reference sequence). J was trimmed by 5 bases and V by 5 bases; bases with no gene match: 11. CDR3 in DNA: TGTGCCAGCAGCCCGACGGGGGGGCATCGCGAAAACATTCAGTACTTC. Protein sequence: CASSPTGGHRENIQYF.

This sequence joins TRBV5-8 and TRBJ1-2, with D possibly TRBD1 on 5 matching bases. Germline CDR1 and CDR2: SGHTS and YDEGEE. The germline V and J ends were trimmed by 0 bases and 0 bases, with 9 bases remaining between them. The CDR3 loop spans 15 amino acids. The CDR3, as DNA: TGTGCCAGCAGCTTGGAGGGGAGAGCTAACTATGGCTACACCTTC. It encodes CASSLEGRANYGYTF.

The rearrangement links TRBV4-1 to TRBJ2-1; 11 bases map to TRBD2. Unmatched junction bases numbered 5, after V lost 0 bases and J lost 4 bases. The CDR3 is 17 amino acids. Germline lookup yields CDR1 MGHRA and CDR2 YSYEKL. The CDR3 protein is CASSQEVAGGPYNEQFF. DNA for the CDR3: TGCGCCAGCAGCCAAGAGGTAGCGGGGGGGCCTTACAATGAGCAGTTCTTC.

This clonotype was seen at least ten times. The CDR3 is CASSFRDRGTGTF. The CDR3 DNA follows: TGTGCCAGCAGCTTCCGGGACAGGGGGACAGGCACCTTC. The J gene is TRBJ1-2, the V gene TRBV7-9, with 11 bases matching TRBD1. This CDR3 comprises 13 residues. Germline CDR1 reads SEHNR; CDR2 reads FQNEAQ (reference sequence). V lost 3 bases, J lost 13 bases, and 7 bases stayed unmatched.

The chain links TRBV19 to TRBJ2-5; weak D call: TRBD2 (6 bases). V lost 8 bases and J lost 4, with 14 bases in between. CDR3 length: 13 residues. Per germline, CDR1 LNHDA and CDR2 SQIVND (reference sequence). In nucleotides, the CDR3 is TGTGCCAGTGGGATACGGGGGACAGAGACCCAGTACTTC. Translating gives CASGIRGTETQYF.

V usage is TRBV28 and J usage is TRBJ2-7; 12 bases match TRBD1. The J segment lost 4 bases and the V segment lost 5 bases, leaving 9 bases of the junction unmatched. This CDR3 is built from 16 residues. Germline CDR1 and CDR2: MDHEN and SYDVKM. Here the CDR3 DNA reads TGTGCCAGCAGTCTCAAGGGGACAGGGGGCACTTACGAGCAGTACTTC. Protein: CASSLKGTGGTYEQYF.

This chain connects TRBV2 to TRBJ1-1; TRBD1 might be the D (6 bases). The V and J ends lost 6 bases and 6 bases respectively, with 17 bases between them. Germline V CDR1 and CDR2: SNHLY, FYNNEI. The CDR3 loop spans 14 amino acids. CDR3 in amino acids: CASREQGPGPEAFF. In DNA form, the CDR3 reads TGTGCCAGCAGGGAACAGGGACCCGGGCCTGAAGCTTTCTTT.

In its sample, this clonotype was seen many times. The CDR3 reads CASSLGLAGVNIQYF. CDR3 nucleotide sequence: TGTGCCAGCAGCCTGGGACTAGCGGGGGTAAACATTCAGTACTTC. This sequence joins TRBV7-2 and TRBJ2-4; 14 positions match TRBD2. Germline CDR1 and CDR2: SGHTA and FQGNSA. This CDR3 is built from 15 residues. The J segment lost 6 bases and the V segment lost 5 bases, leaving 3 bases of the junction unmatched.

This clonotype showed up many times. The J gene is TRBJ2-3, the V gene TRBV7-2; no clear D gene. CDR1 and CDR2 from the germline V gene are SGHTA and FQGNSA. This CDR3 region has 14 residues. The germline V and J ends were trimmed by 0 bases and 2 bases, with 6 bases remaining between them. CDR3 DNA: TGTGCCAGCAGCTTAGCGGGCGCCACAGATACGCAGTATTTT. It is translated as CASSLAGATDTQYF.

The chain combines TRBV6-6 with TRBJ1-5; no clear D gene. Deletions cut 5 bases from V and 0 bases from J, with 11 bases between. CDR3 length: 15 amino acids. Germline assignment: CDR1 MNHNY and CDR2 SVGAGI (reference sequence). For the CDR3, the DNA is TGTGCCAGCAGTGAGGGCAGCAATAGCAATCAGCCCCAGCATTTT. Its translation is CASSEGSNSNQPQHF.

The chain has TRBV6-5 and TRBJ1-1; D is uncertain. Germline V CDR1 and CDR2: MNHEY, SVGAGI. V was cut by 5 bases and J by 8 bases, with 3 bases left in between. The CDR3 runs 9 residues. The CDR3 sequence is CASSTEAFF. The DNA of the CDR3 is TGTGCCAGCAGTACCGAAGCTTTCTTT.

V usage is TRBV12-3 or TRBV12-4 and J usage is TRBJ2-3; TRBD1 matches at 7 bases. J was trimmed by 10 bases and V by 5 bases; bases with no gene match: 6. The CDR3 is made up of 12 amino acids. CDR3 bases: TGTGCCAGCAGTGAACAGGGGTTGTCGCAGTATTTT. This sequence encodes CASSEQGLSQYF.